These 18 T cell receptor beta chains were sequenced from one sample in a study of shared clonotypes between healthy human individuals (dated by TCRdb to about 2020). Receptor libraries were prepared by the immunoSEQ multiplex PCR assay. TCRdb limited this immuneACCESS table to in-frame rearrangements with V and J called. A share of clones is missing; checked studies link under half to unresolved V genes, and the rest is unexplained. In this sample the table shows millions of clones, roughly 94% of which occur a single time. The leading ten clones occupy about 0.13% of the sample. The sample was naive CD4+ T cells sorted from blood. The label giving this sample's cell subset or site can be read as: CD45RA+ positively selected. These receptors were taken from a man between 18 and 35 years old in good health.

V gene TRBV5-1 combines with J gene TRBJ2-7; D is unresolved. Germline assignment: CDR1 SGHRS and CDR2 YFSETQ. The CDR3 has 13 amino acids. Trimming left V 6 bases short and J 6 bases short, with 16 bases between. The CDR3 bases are TGCGCCAGCACTCCATCCATGGGGTTCGAGCAGTACTTC. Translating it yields CASTPSMGFEQYF.

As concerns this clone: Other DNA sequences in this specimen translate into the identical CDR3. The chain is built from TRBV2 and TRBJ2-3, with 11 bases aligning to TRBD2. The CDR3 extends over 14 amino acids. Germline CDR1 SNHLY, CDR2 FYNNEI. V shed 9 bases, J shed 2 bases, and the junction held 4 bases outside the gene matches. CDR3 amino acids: CASSSGGATDTQYF. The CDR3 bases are TGTGCCAGTAGTAGCGGGGGGGCCACAGATACGCAGTATTTT. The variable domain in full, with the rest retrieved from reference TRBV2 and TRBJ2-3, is EPEVTQTPSHQVTQMGQEVILRCVPISNHLYFYWYRQILGQKVEFLVSFYNNEISEKSEIFDDQFSVERPDGSNFTLKIRSTKLEDSAMYFCASSSGGATDTQYFGPGTRLTVL.

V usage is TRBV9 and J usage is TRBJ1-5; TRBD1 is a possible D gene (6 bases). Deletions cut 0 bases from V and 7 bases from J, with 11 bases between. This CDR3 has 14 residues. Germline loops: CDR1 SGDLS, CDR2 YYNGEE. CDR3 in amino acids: CASSVALQGQPQHF. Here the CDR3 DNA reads TGTGCCAGCAGCGTAGCTTTGCAGGGGCAGCCCCAGCATTTT.

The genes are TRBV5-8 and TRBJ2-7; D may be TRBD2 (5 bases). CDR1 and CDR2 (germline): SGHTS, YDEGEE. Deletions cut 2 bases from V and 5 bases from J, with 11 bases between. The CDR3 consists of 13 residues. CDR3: CASSFYVGDEQYF. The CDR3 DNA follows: TGTGCCAGCAGCTTTTATGTCGGGGACGAGCAGTACTTC.

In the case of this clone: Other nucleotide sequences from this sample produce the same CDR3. This CDR3 reads CASSPLGTGSNQPQHF. The CDR3 bases are TGTGCCAGCTCACCATTAGGGACAGGTAGTAATCAGCCCCAGCATTTT. V is TRBV18 and J is TRBJ1-5; 8 bases agree with TRBD1. The CDR3 is 16 amino acids. Germline V gene lookup returns CDR1 KGHSH and CDR2 LQKENI. V was pared by 2 bases and J by 4 bases, with 7 bases of the junction left unmatched. Looking up the rest from reference TRBV18 and TRBJ1-5 gives the full variable domain: NAGVMQNPRHLVRRRGQEARLRCSPMKGHSHVYWYRQLPEEGLKFMVYLQKENIIDESGMPKERFSAEFPKEGPSILRIQQVVRGDSAAYFCASSPLGTGSNQPQHFGDGTRLSIL.

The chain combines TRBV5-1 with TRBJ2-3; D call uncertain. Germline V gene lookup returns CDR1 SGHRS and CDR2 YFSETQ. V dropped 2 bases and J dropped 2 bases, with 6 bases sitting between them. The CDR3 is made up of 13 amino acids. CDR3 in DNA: TGCGCCAGCAGCTTTTCAATCACAGATACGCAGTATTTT. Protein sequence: CASSFSITDTQYF.

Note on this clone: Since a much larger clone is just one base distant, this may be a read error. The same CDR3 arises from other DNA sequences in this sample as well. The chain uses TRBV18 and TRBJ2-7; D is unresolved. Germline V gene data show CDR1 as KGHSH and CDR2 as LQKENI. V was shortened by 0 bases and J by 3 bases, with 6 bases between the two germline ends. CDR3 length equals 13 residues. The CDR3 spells CASSPPADYEQYF. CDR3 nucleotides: TGTGCCAGCTCACCACCGGCGGACTACGAGCAGTACTTC.

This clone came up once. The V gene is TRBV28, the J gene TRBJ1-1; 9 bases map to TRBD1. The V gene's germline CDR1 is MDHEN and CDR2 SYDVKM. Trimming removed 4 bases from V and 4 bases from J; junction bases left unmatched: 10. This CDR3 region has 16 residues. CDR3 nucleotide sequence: TGTGCCAGCAGTTCCGTGCACAGGGGGCTAGGCACTGAAGCTTTCTTT. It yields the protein CASSSVHRGLGTEAFF.

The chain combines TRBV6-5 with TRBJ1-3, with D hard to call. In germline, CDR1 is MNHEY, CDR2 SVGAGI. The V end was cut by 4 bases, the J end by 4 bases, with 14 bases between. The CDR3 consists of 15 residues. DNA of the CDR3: TGTGCCAGCAGTTCTGGACGCGTTCGAGGAAACACCATATATTTT. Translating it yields CASSSGRVRGNTIYF.

The CDR3 DNA follows: TGTGCCAGCCACGACACGACGAGCTCCTACGAGCAGTACTTC. Translated: CASHDTTSSYEQYF. The rearrangement joins TRBV6-5 to TRBJ2-7; no reliable D call. Germline V gene data show CDR1 as MNHEY and CDR2 as SVGAGI. This CDR3 is 14 amino acids long. V lost 8 bases, J lost 0 bases, and 14 bases lay in between.

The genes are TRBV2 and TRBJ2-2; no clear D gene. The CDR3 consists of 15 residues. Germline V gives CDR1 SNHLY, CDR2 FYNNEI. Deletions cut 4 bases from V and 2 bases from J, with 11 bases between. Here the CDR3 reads CASSGQSRNTGELFF. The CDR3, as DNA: TGTGCCAGCAGTGGGCAGTCCAGAAACACCGGGGAGCTGTTTTTT.

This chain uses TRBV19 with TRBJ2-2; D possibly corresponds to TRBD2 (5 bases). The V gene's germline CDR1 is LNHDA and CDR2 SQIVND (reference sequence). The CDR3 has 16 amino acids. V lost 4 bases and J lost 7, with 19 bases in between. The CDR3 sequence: CASSTWVTGKYGELFF. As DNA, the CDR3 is TGTGCCAGTAGTACATGGGTGACGGGGAAATACGGGGAGCTGTTTTTT.

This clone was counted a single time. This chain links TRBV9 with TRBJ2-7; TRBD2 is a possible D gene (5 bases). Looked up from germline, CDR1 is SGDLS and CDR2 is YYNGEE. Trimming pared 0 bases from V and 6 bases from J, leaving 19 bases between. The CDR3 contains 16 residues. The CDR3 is CASSVGGQTLQGEQYF. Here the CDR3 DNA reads TGTGCCAGCAGCGTAGGCGGGCAGACTCTTCAAGGCGAGCAGTACTTC.

CDR3 residues: CASSLAGMGELFF. CDR3 nucleotides: TGTGCCAGCAGCTTAGCAGGGATGGGGGAGCTGTTTTTT. This chain links TRBV7-6 with TRBJ2-2; the D is unclear. Trimming took off 0 bases at V and 8 bases at J, with 7 bases between the two ends. Germline CDR1 and CDR2: SGHVS and FNYEAQ. The CDR3 is 13 amino acids.

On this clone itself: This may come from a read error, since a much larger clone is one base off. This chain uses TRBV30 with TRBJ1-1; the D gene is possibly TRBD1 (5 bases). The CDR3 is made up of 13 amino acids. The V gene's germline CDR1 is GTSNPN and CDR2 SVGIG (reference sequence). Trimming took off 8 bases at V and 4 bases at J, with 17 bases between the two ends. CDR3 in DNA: TGTGCCAGGTACGAGGGGACGGCCACTGAAGCTTTCTTT. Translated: CARYEGTATEAFF.

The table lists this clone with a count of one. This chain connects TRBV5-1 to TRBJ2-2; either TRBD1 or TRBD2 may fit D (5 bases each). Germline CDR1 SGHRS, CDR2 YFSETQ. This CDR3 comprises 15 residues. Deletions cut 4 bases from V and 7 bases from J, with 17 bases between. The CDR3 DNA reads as TGCGCCAGCAGCATGACAGCCGGGGATGGCGGGGAGCTGTTTTTT. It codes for CASSMTAGDGGELFF.

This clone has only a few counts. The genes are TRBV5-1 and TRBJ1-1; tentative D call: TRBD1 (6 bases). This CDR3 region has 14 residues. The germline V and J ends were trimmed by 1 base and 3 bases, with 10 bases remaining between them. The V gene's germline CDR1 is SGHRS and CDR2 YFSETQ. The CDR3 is CASSLWDTHTEAFF. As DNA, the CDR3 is TGCGCCAGCAGCTTGTGGGACACGCACACTGAAGCTTTCTTT.

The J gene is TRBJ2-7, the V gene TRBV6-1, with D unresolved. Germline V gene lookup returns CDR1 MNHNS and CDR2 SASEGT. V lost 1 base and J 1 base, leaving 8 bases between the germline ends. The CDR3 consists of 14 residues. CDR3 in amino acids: CASSEGYRSYEQYF. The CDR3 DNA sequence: TGTGCCAGCAGTGAAGGGTACCGTTCCTACGAGCAGTACTTC.